Shown below are 32 T cell receptor beta chains from a single sample sequenced in a study of OX40 agonist ivuxolimab in advanced cancers. Method: immunoSEQ multiplex PCR; TCRdb's copy keeps in-frame clones and lacks some. The sample has 65,000 to 95,000 clones; more than 80% are singletons. The sample consisted of CD4+ or CD8+ T cells sorted from blood, taken in a trial of the OX40 agonist ivuxolimab. These receptors came from an adult with an advanced solid tumor such as melanoma, head and neck, liver or kidney cancer.

The chain has TRBV5-1 and TRBJ2-1, with D perhaps TRBD2 (5 bases). Per the germline V gene, CDR1 is SGHRS and CDR2 is YFSETQ. The CDR3 is 12 amino acids. Trimming cost V 4 bases and J 10 bases, with 12 bases left between them. The DNA for the CDR3 is TGCGCCAGCAGCCCTCGGATAGCGGAGCAGTTCTTC. Amino acids: CASSPRIAEQFF.

The chain recombines TRBV11-3 with TRBJ2-5; tentatively, D is TRBD2 (6 bases). CDR3 length: 16 residues. Germline CDR1 SGHNT, CDR2 YENEEA. Trimming removed 4 bases at V and 5 bases at J, with 20 bases between. DNA of the CDR3: TGTGCCAGCAGCTCTCTCTGGACCCGAGGGAGGGAGACCCAGTACTTC. Translated: CASSSLWTRGRETQYF.

This clone appeared once. This chain connects TRBV6-1 to TRBJ1-5; D might be TRBD1 (5 bases). The CDR3 sequence is 14 residues long. From germline, CDR1 is MNHNS and CDR2 SASEGT. V lost 6 bases and J 7 bases, leaving 16 bases between the germline ends. The CDR3 DNA is TGTGCCAGCAGCAATTTCGCGGGGCCCCAGCCCCAGCATTTT. The encoded protein is CASSNFAGPQPQHF.

The genes are TRBV7-9 and TRBJ2-3; D remains unclear. This CDR3 has 14 amino acids. V shed 6 bases and J shed 0 bases, with 10 bases lying between them. Germline V gene data show CDR1 as SEHNR and CDR2 as FQNEAQ (reference sequence). The CDR3 is CASSSTSSTDTQYF. CDR3 sequence (DNA): TGTGCCAGCAGTTCCACATCTAGCACAGATACGCAGTATTTT.

This clone has a single count. This chain connects TRBV5-1 to TRBJ2-3, with TRBD1 as a possible D gene (5 bases). CDR1 and CDR2 from the germline V gene are SGHRS and YFSETQ. The germline V and J ends were trimmed by 6 bases and 5 bases, with 16 bases remaining between them. The CDR3 is 14 amino acids. The DNA of the CDR3 is TGCGCCAGCACCTACAGGAGCGACAGAGATACGCAGTATTTT. Residues: CASTYRSDRDTQYF.

V and J are TRBV10-2 and TRBJ2-2; 8 nucleotides line up with TRBD2. V lost 0 bases, J lost 7 bases, and 1 base stayed unmatched. The CDR3 runs to 14 residues. Germline V CDR1 and CDR2: WSHSY, SAAADI. Here the CDR3 DNA reads TGCGCCAGCAGTGAGTCCGGGGGGGTCGGGGAGCTGTTTTTT. Its protein product is CASSESGGVGELFF.

This chain uses TRBV4-2 with TRBJ2-5; D is unresolved. Germline-derived CDR1 and CDR2 are LGHNA and YNFKEQ. The CDR3 covers 13 residues. Trimming took off 1 base at V and 5 bases at J, with 8 bases between the two ends. The CDR3 DNA follows: TGTGCCAGCAGCCAAGTCAGGTGGGAGACCCAGTACTTC. It is translated as CASSQVRWETQYF.

This clone came up once. This chain links TRBV11-3 with TRBJ2-4; a possible D gene is TRBD1 (5 bases). Deletions cut 2 bases from V and 0 bases from J, with 11 bases between. The CDR3 has 16 amino acids. Germline V gene data show CDR1 as SGHNT and CDR2 as YENEEA. CDR3 amino acids: CASSLKKGLAKNIQYF. Here the CDR3 DNA reads TGTGCCAGCAGCTTAAAGAAGGGGTTAGCCAAAAACATTCAGTACTTC.

This rearrangement joins TRBV2 to TRBJ1-5; D is undetermined. Germline V gene lookup returns CDR1 SNHLY and CDR2 FYNNEI. This CDR3 region has 17 residues. The germline V and J ends were trimmed by 4 bases and 0 bases, with 16 bases remaining between them. The CDR3 loop reads CASSGGYGPYSNQPQHF. The CDR3 nucleotides are TGTGCCAGCAGTGGTGGATACGGGCCGTATAGCAATCAGCCCCAGCATTTT. Complete variable domain (other parts from reference TRBV2 and TRBJ1-5): EPEVTQTPSHQVTQMGQEVILRCVPISNHLYFYWYRQILGQKVEFLVSFYNNEISEKSEIFDDQFSVERPDGSNFTLKIRSTKLEDSAMYFCASSGGYGPYSNQPQHFGDGTRLSIL.

This clone appeared a single time. V gene TRBV7-9 combines with J gene TRBJ1-1, with TRBD1 identical over 7 bases. Germline CDR1 and CDR2: SEHNR and FQNEAQ (reference sequence). The CDR3 extends over 14 amino acids. V gave up 1 base and J gave up 3 bases; unmatched junction bases: 2. This CDR3 is CASSLGQGHTEAFF. The CDR3 DNA reads as TGTGCCAGCAGCTTAGGACAGGGCCACACTGAAGCTTTCTTT. Full variable domain (outside the CDR3, taken from reference TRBV7-9 and TRBJ1-1): DTGVSQNPRHKITKRGQNVTFRCDPISEHNRLYWYRQTLGQGPEFLTYFQNEAQLEKSRLLSDRFSAERPKGSFSTLEIQRTEQGDSAMYLCASSLGQGHTEAFFGQGTRLTVV.

The chain combines TRBV27 with TRBJ2-7, with TRBD1 as a possible D gene (5 bases). This CDR3 is built from 15 residues. The V and J ends lost 7 bases and 0 bases respectively, with 16 bases between them. Germline V gene lookup returns CDR1 MNHEY and CDR2 SMNVEV (reference sequence). In DNA form, the CDR3 reads TGTGCCAGCACTTCTGCAGGGCCCGACTCCTACGAGCAGTACTTC. Its translation is CASTSAGPDSYEQYF.

The J gene is TRBJ1-1, the V gene TRBV20-1; unclear D gene. Germline lookup yields CDR1 DFQATT and CDR2 SNEGSKA (reference sequence). This CDR3 has 11 residues. The DNA of the CDR3 is TGCACGACGGGCAAGAACACTGAAGCTTTCTTT. Translated: CTTGKNTEAFF.

V usage is TRBV19 and J usage is TRBJ2-7; TRBD2 aligns across 8 bases. This CDR3 has 15 amino acids. Germline CDR1 LNHDA, CDR2 SQIVND (reference sequence). J was trimmed by 7 bases and V by 3 bases; bases with no gene match: 11. For the CDR3, the DNA is TGTGCCAGTAGTATGGACGGGAGGGCACTGGGGGAGCAGTACTTC. Protein: CASSMDGRALGEQYF. Full variable domain (remainder filled in from reference TRBV19 and TRBJ2-7): DGGITQSPKYLFRKEGQNVTLSCEQNLNHDAMYWYRQDPGQGLRLIYYSQIVNDFQKGDIAEGYSVSREKKESFPLTVTSAQKNPTAFYLCASSMDGRALGEQYFGPGTRLTVT.

The V gene is TRBV6-1, the J gene TRBJ2-1; 9 nucleotides match TRBD2. The germline V gene has CDR1 MNHNS and CDR2 SASEGT. CDR3 length: 17 residues. V was pared by 3 bases and J by 2 bases, with 8 bases of the junction left unmatched. CDR3 in amino acids: CASSDPTSGFTYNEQFF. In nucleotides, the CDR3 is TGTGCCAGCAGTGATCCAACTAGCGGGTTTACCTACAATGAGCAGTTCTTC.

The chain links TRBV30 to TRBJ2-3; the match to TRBD2 covers 12 bases. The V gene end was trimmed by 4 bases and the J gene end by 11 bases; junction bases not matched to a gene: 7. The germline V gene encodes CDR1 GTSNPN and CDR2 SVGIG (reference sequence). The CDR3 has 13 residues. The CDR3 protein is CAWTPGLAGLQYF. The CDR3 DNA is TGTGCCTGGACCCCTGGACTAGCGGGGTTGCAGTATTTT.

The chain uses TRBV4-3 and TRBJ1-2; no clear D gene. V shed 0 bases and J shed 5 bases, with 10 bases lying between them. This CDR3 has 14 amino acids. Looked up from germline, CDR1 is LGHNA and CDR2 is YSLEER. CDR3 nucleotide sequence: TGCGCCAGCAGCCAAGAAGGGTCCAGATATGGCTACACCTTC. This translates into CASSQEGSRYGYTF.

This clone was found once. J is TRBJ2-7 and V is TRBV19; tentatively, D is TRBD2 (6 bases). Germline CDR1 reads LNHDA; CDR2 reads SQIVND (reference sequence). The V end was cut by 9 bases, the J end by 3 bases, with 18 bases between. CDR3 length: 14 residues. The CDR3 sequence: CASCWDSEIYEQYF. CDR3 in DNA: TGTGCCAGCTGTTGGGACTCGGAAATCTACGAGCAGTACTTC.

J is TRBJ2-1 and V is TRBV30, with 9 bases matching TRBD2. With V trimmed by 5 bases and J by 8 bases, 10 bases remained unmatched. The CDR3 covers 14 residues. Per the germline V gene, CDR1 is GTSNPN and CDR2 is SVGIG (reference sequence). Here the CDR3 DNA reads TGTGCCTGGGTGAGGGCTGGCGGGAGGGATGAGCAGTTCTTC. Its protein is CAWVRAGGRDEQFF. Complete variable domain (other parts from reference TRBV30 and TRBJ2-1): SQTIHQWPATLVQPVGSPLSLECTVEGTSNPNLYWYRQAAGRGLQLLFYSVGIGQISSEVPQNLSASRPQDRQFILSSKKLLLSDSGFYLCAWVRAGGRDEQFFGPGTRLTVL.

This clone was detected once. The chain uses TRBV11-3 and TRBJ2-5; 7 bases match TRBD2. CDR1 SGHNT and CDR2 YENEEA come from the germline V gene. J gave up 3 bases and V 8 bases, and 6 bases lay outside the gene matches. The CDR3 spans 13 residues. The CDR3 loop reads CASGKRGEETQYF. CDR3 DNA: TGTGCCAGCGGGAAGCGGGGCGAAGAGACCCAGTACTTC.

As for this clone: Other DNA sequences in this sample translate to the same CDR3. CDR3 nucleotides: TGCAGTGCTAGACGATACGAGCAGTACTTC. Its translation is CSARRYEQYF. The rearrangement uses TRBV20-1 and TRBJ2-7, with no clear D. V lost 2 bases to trimming and J lost 4 bases, with 3 bases between them. The CDR3 has 10 amino acids. Germline V gives CDR1 DFQATT, CDR2 SNEGSKA (reference sequence).

This rearrangement joins TRBV6-5 to TRBJ2-5, with D perhaps matching TRBD1 (6 bases). The V end lost 6 bases, the J end lost 7 bases, and 15 bases lay between the germline ends. CDR3 length equals 13 residues. In germline, CDR1 is MNHEY, CDR2 SVGAGI. The CDR3 bases are TGTGCCAGCAGCCCCGGGACACCCGGGACCCAGTACTTC. Translating gives CASSPGTPGTQYF.

The chain uses TRBV6-6 and TRBJ2-7; perhaps TRBD1 as D (6 bases). Germline V gene data show CDR1 as MNHNY and CDR2 as SVGAGI (reference sequence). Trimming removed 2 bases from V and 3 bases from J, with 11 bases in between. The CDR3 totals 14 residues. CDR3 sequence: CASSYGGQFYEQYF. The CDR3 region has the DNA TGTGCCAGCAGTTACGGGGGCCAATTCTACGAGCAGTACTTC.

The chain carries TRBV7-2 and TRBJ1-4; perhaps TRBD1 as D (6 bases). Between the trimmed V and J ends, which lost 5 bases and 4 bases, there was a span of 11 bases. The CDR3 extends over 14 amino acids. CDR1 and CDR2 from the germline V gene are SGHTA and FQGNSA. This CDR3 reads CASSKGHLNEKLFF. CDR3 bases: TGTGCCAGCAGCAAGGGACACCTTAATGAAAAACTGTTTTTT.

The gene calls are TRBV30 and TRBJ2-1; 8 nucleotides agree with TRBD2. Germline CDR1 reads GTSNPN; CDR2 reads SVGIG (reference sequence). This CDR3 comprises 16 residues. The trim removed 5 bases at V and 0 bases at J, leaving 9 bases unmatched. Here the CDR3 DNA reads TGTGCCTGGGGGGCCGGGAGGGTGAGCTCCTACAATGAGCAGTTCTTC. It yields the protein CAWGAGRVSSYNEQFF.

The CDR3 DNA is TGTGCCAGCAGCTTAACCAGGGTGAACACTGAAGCTTTCTTT. Translating gives CASSLTRVNTEAFF. This chain joins TRBV11-2 and TRBJ1-1, with D maybe TRBD1 (5 bases). V was pared by 2 bases and J by 0 bases, with 7 bases between. Germline values: CDR1 SGHAT, CDR2 FQNNGV. The CDR3 runs to 14 residues.

This clone was seen once. V and J are TRBV10-3 and TRBJ2-3; D is perhaps TRBD2 (6 bases). The V gene lost 10 bases and the J gene lost 0 bases, with 17 bases spanning the gap. The germline CDR1 and CDR2 sequences are ENHRY and SYGVKD. The CDR3 contains 15 residues. Here the CDR3 reads CATHGGGTSTDTQYF. The CDR3 DNA reads TGTGCCACCCATGGTGGCGGGACTAGCACAGATACGCAGTATTTT.

V is TRBV18 and J is TRBJ1-1, with D possibly matching TRBD1 (5 bases). From germline, CDR1 is KGHSH and CDR2 LQKENI. V gave up 6 bases and J gave up 2 bases, with 13 bases separating them. The CDR3 covers 14 residues. CDR3 DNA sequence: TGTGCCAGCTCCCCGGGACTCTTAAACACTGAAGCTTTCTTT. This sequence encodes CASSPGLLNTEAFF.

This clone has a single count. The chain has TRBV14 and TRBJ1-4; D not resolved. CDR1 and CDR2 from the germline V gene are SGHDN and FVKESK. The V gene lost 4 bases and the J gene lost 8 bases, with 17 bases spanning the gap. The CDR3 loop spans 15 amino acids. Here the CDR3 DNA reads TGTGCCAGCAGCCCGCGGTCAGCATTATCCGAAAAACTGTTTTTT. It codes for CASSPRSALSEKLFF.

V usage is TRBV27 and J usage is TRBJ2-7; D is perhaps TRBD2 (6 bases). The germline V gene has CDR1 MNHEY and CDR2 SMNVEV (reference sequence). V lost 5 bases, J lost 6 bases, and 17 bases lay in between. This CDR3 has 14 amino acids. The CDR3 sequence is CASSPITGALEQYF. In DNA form, the CDR3 reads TGTGCCAGCAGTCCGATAACGGGAGCGCTCGAGCAGTACTTC.

This clone was counted a single time. The chain couples TRBV20-1 to TRBJ1-2; D is ambiguous. The CDR3 has 11 residues. Per the germline V gene, CDR1 is DFQATT and CDR2 is SNEGSKA (reference sequence). V lost 5 bases and J 1 base, leaving 5 bases between the germline ends. CDR3 sequence (DNA): TGCAGTGCTCTCGATAACTATGGCTACACCTTC. Its protein product is CSALDNYGYTF.

The chain couples TRBV25-1 to TRBJ2-3; 8 positions agree with TRBD1. This CDR3 is built from 15 residues. J gave up 5 bases and V 5 bases, and 9 bases lay outside the gene matches. Germline CDR1 reads MGHDK; CDR2 reads SYGVNS. Written as DNA, the CDR3 is TGTGCCAGCAGTCGTGGACAGGGTAGAAGAGATACGCAGTATTTT. It yields the protein CASSRGQGRRDTQYF.

The chain uses TRBV15 and TRBJ2-7; 10 positions agree with TRBD2. Germline V gene data show CDR1 as LNHNV and CDR2 as YYDKDF (reference sequence). With 1 base clipped from V and 5 bases from J, the junction kept 2 bases outside the gene matches. CDR3 size: 14 residues. The CDR3 nucleotides read TGTGCCACCAGCAGAGGGCTAGCGGGAGACGAGCAGTACTTC. It specifies CATSRGLAGDEQYF.